Each of the 26 T cell receptor beta chains below was sequenced from the same sample in a study of blood T cells in healthy people across ages. The second PCR ran roughly 6 to 12 cycles with a sample-barcoded 5' primer and J-beta primers. TCRdb itself ran the 5' RACE reads through MiXCR, one entry per CDR3 protein. The table records fewer than 650,000 distinct CDR3 sequences, roughly a quarter of them present only once. The same data also contributed to another study, on T cells of mothers and their children.

Sequenced sample: blood. The receptors stem from a boy between 2 and 10 years old in good health.

This clonotype has just a few counts. The chain recombines TRBV14 with TRBJ2-5; D unclear. V was shortened by 3 bases and J by 5 bases, with 7 bases between the two germline ends. This CDR3 has 12 amino acids. CDR1 and CDR2 (germline): SGHDN, FVKESK. The CDR3 loop is CASSQDWETQYF. As DNA, the CDR3 is TGTGCCAGCAGCCAGGATTGGGAGACCCAGTACTTC.

This clonotype was seen a few times. The chain recombines TRBV29-1 with TRBJ2-5; D may be TRBD2 (6 bases). Matching the DNA end better, TRBJ2-7 makes the J call doubtful. Germline V CDR1 and CDR2: SQVTM, ANQGSEA. The length of the CDR3 is 14 residues. The CDR3 here is CSVVGGLISYEQYF. CDR3 nucleotide sequence: TGCAGCGTTGTTGGGGGACTGATATCCTACGAGCAGTACTTC.

V gene TRBV6-1 combines with J gene TRBJ2-3; D gene uncertain. The germline V gene encodes CDR1 MNHNS and CDR2 SASEGT. The CDR3 length is 16 residues. With 6 bases removed from V and 4 bases from J, the gap between germline ends came to 20 bases. This CDR3 is CASRPSSRIVADTQYF. The CDR3 DNA reads TGTGCCAGCAGGCCAAGTAGTCGCATCGTAGCAGATACGCAGTATTTT.

This clonotype was observed a single time. The V call is TRBV2, the J call TRBJ1-2, with D unresolved. Germline CDR1 reads SNHLY; CDR2 reads FYNNEI. Deletions cut 0 bases from V and 10 bases from J, with 12 bases between. This CDR3 comprises 13 residues. This chain's CDR3 is CASSEALGGDYTF. DNA for the CDR3: TGTGCCAGCAGTGAAGCGCTTGGTGGGGACTACACCTTC.

This clonotype was seen a handful of times. The chain has TRBV6-2 or TRBV6-3 and TRBJ1-6; a weak D match, TRBD1 (5 bases). Germline V gene data show CDR1 as MNHEY and CDR2 as SVGEGT. Trimming took 6 bases from V and 15 from J, leaving 21 bases between them. The CDR3 has 14 amino acids. CDR3 bases: TGTGCCAGCAGCCAAAAGGGCTGGGGGGTCTACCTCCACTTT. Translation gives CASSQKGWGVYLHF.

This clonotype was seen more than once but under ten times. The V and J genes are TRBV9 and TRBJ2-5; D is ambiguous. The J call is in doubt because the DNA end fits TRBJ2-7 better. The CDR3 spans 14 residues. The germline CDR1 and CDR2 sequences are SGDLS and YYNGEE. The CDR3 DNA reads TGTGCCAGCAGCCCCGACAACCACCACGGCGAGCAGTACTTC. Protein sequence: CASSPDNHHGEQYF.

This chain joins TRBV4-3 and TRBJ2-7; 8 nucleotides line up with TRBD1. Germline V lookup: CDR1 LGHNA, CDR2 YSLEER. The CDR3 extends over 14 amino acids. Trimming took 0 bases from V and 4 from J; bases not matched to a gene: 2. The CDR3 DNA sequence: TGCGCCAGCAGCCAAGATGGACAGGGTTACGAGCAGTACTTC. This translates into CASSQDGQGYEQYF.

The chain carries TRBV20-1 and TRBJ1-1, with D possibly matching TRBD1 (5 bases). The CDR3 has 15 amino acids. Germline V gene lookup returns CDR1 DFQATT and CDR2 SNEGSKA (reference sequence). V was trimmed by 5 bases and J by 0 bases, leaving 16 bases between them. The CDR3 loop is CSAREPEGMNTEAFF. CDR3 in DNA: TGCAGTGCTCGTGAACCGGAGGGGATGAACACTGAAGCTTTCTTT.

For the CDR3, the DNA is TGTGCCAGCAGCCACCGCTCCGCGCAGTACTTC. This encodes CASSHRSAQYF. The chain uses TRBV14 and TRBJ2-7; D gene ambiguous. CDR1 and CDR2 from the germline V gene are SGHDN and FVKESK. The germline V and J ends were trimmed by 3 bases and 9 bases, with 9 bases remaining between them. The CDR3 extends over 11 amino acids.

V gene TRBV5-1 combines with J gene TRBJ2-5, with D tentatively TRBD2 (6 bases). Germline V gives CDR1 SGHRS, CDR2 YFSETQ. Deletions cut 0 bases from V and 5 bases from J, with 17 bases between. The CDR3 runs to 16 residues. The CDR3 DNA follows: TGCGCCAGCAGCTTGGGTGACTACCCTGCGGGGGAGACCCAGTACTTC. It specifies CASSLGDYPAGETQYF.

This clonotype has just a few counts. The chain employs TRBV12-3 or TRBV12-4 and TRBJ2-1, with TRBD2 identical over 10 bases. The J call may be wrong; the DNA end is better matched by TRBJ2-5. The CDR3 totals 15 residues. The CDR3 DNA is TGTGCCAGCCGCCTCAGCGGGAGGGCGCGTGAGACCCAGTACTTC. This gives the protein CASRLSGRARETQYF.

This clonotype was found many times. The CDR3 reads CASSRTGLETQYF. In DNA, the CDR3 is TGTGCCAGCAGCCGGACAGGGTTAGAGACCCAGTACTTC. This chain uses TRBV7-2 with TRBJ2-5; 8 nucleotides agree with TRBD1. Germline V gives CDR1 SGHTA, CDR2 FQGNSA. This CDR3 comprises 13 residues. Losses at the gene ends were 5 bases for V and 4 bases for J; bases not matched to a gene: 3.

The chain uses TRBV20-1 and TRBJ2-5; D remains unclear. With 0 bases removed from V and 5 bases from J, the gap between germline ends came to 7 bases. The CDR3 contains 12 residues. The germline V gene has CDR1 DFQATT and CDR2 SNEGSKA (reference sequence). CDR3 DNA sequence: TGCAGTGCTAGAGATTCGTGGGAGACCCAGTACTTC. It specifies CSARDSWETQYF.

This clonotype was detected a few times. The gene calls are TRBV12-3 or TRBV12-4 and TRBJ2-7; TRBD1 aligns across 7 bases. This CDR3 has 13 amino acids. V lost 3 bases and J lost 2; bases outside the gene matches: 1. The CDR3 here is CASSFGTAYEQYF. DNA of the CDR3: TGTGCCAGCAGTTTCGGGACAGCCTACGAGCAGTACTTC.

This clonotype turned up a few times. This rearrangement joins TRBV4-3 to TRBJ2-4, with TRBD1 matching 12 bases. This CDR3 region has 16 residues. After removal of 0 bases from V and 6 bases from J, the junction contained 3 bases not matched to a gene. The germline CDR1 and CDR2 sequences are LGHNA and YSLEER. This chain's CDR3 is CASSQERGQGANIQYF. The CDR3, as DNA: TGCGCCAGCAGCCAAGAACGGGGACAGGGGGCAAACATTCAGTACTTC.

This chain joins TRBV24-1 and TRBJ2-3; D gene ambiguous. Trimming removed 4 bases from V and 4 bases from J, with 14 bases in between. The CDR3 spans 15 residues. Germline loops: CDR1 KGHDR, CDR2 SFDVKD. For the CDR3, the DNA is TGTGCCACCAGTGACCCTTCGTCGGTGGCAGATACGCAGTATTTT. Translated, it gives CATSDPSSVADTQYF.

This clonotype appeared a few times. The chain has TRBV11-2 and TRBJ2-7, with D perhaps given as TRBD1 or TRBD2 (5 bases each). The CDR3 runs 17 residues. The germline V gene has CDR1 SGHAT and CDR2 FQNNGV. Trimming cost V 2 bases and J 5 bases, with 22 bases left between them. CDR3 sequence reads: CASSLTQGWGVGDEQYF. The CDR3, as DNA: TGTGCCAGCAGCTTAACTCAGGGTTGGGGCGTGGGGGACGAGCAGTACTTC. The variable domain in full, completed from reference TRBV11-2 and TRBJ2-7, reads EAGVAQSPRYKIIEKRQSVAFWCNPISGHATLYWYQQILGQGPKLLIQFQNNGVVDDSQLPKDRFSAERLKGVDSTLKIQPAKLEDSAVYLCASSLTQGWGVGDEQYFGPGTRLTVT.

This clonotype showed up many times. The chain recombines TRBV7-9 with TRBJ2-3; 14 bases align to TRBD2. Germline CDR1 and CDR2: SEHNR and FQNEAQ (reference sequence). Trimming at V came to 6 bases and at J to 0 bases, leaving 8 bases not matched to a gene. The CDR3 totals 18 residues. In DNA, the CDR3 is TGTGCCAGCAGATTGACCGGGACTAGCGGGAGAAGCACAGATACGCAGTATTTT. Protein: CASRLTGTSGRSTDTQYF.

The chain employs TRBV9 and TRBJ2-2; TRBD2 agrees at 8 bases. This CDR3 is built from 16 residues. The germline CDR1 and CDR2 sequences are SGDLS and YYNGEE. V was clipped by 0 bases and J by 4 bases; unmatched bases: 5. The CDR3 sequence: CASSVATSGLTGELFF. CDR3 DNA: TGTGCCAGCAGCGTAGCTACTAGCGGACTCACCGGGGAGCTGTTTTTT.

This clonotype showed up just a few times. The J gene is TRBJ2-3, the V gene TRBV5-1, with D possibly TRBD2 on 6 matching bases. The length of the CDR3 is 14 residues. V gave up 2 bases and J gave up 4 bases, with 11 bases separating them. Germline CDR1 SGHRS, CDR2 YFSETQ. Here the CDR3 reads CASSFGGRSDTQYF. Written as DNA, the CDR3 is TGCGCCAGCAGCTTCGGGGGACGATCAGATACGCAGTATTTT.

This clonotype was detected many times. Germline is not matched at one junction end, which may reflect a read error. The rearrangement uses TRBV3-1 and TRBJ2-5, with D tentatively TRBD2 (7 bases). CDR3 length: 14 amino acids. In germline, CDR1 is LGHDT, CDR2 YNNKEL (reference sequence). CDR3 sequence reads: CASSQGGGRETQYF. DNA of the CDR3: TGCGCCAGCAGCCAAGGGGGGGGACGAGAGACCCAGTACTTC.

Only a few counts were recorded for this clonotype. This sequence joins TRBV7-9 and TRBJ2-5; 14 nucleotides align to TRBD2. The V and J ends lost 6 bases and 5 bases, in that order; junction bases with no gene match: 8. Germline loops: CDR1 SEHNR, CDR2 FQNEAQ (reference sequence). CDR3 length equals 16 residues. Written as DNA, the CDR3 is TGTGCCAGCAGAGGGACTAGCGGGGGTATACGGGAGACCCAGTACTTC. This gives the protein CASRGTSGGIRETQYF.

This clonotype has only a few counts. The rearrangement joins TRBV10-3 to TRBJ2-5; TRBD1 agrees at 7 bases. With V trimmed by 6 bases and J by 2 bases, 6 bases remained unmatched. Germline V gene sequence: CDR1 ENHRY, CDR2 SYGVKD. The CDR3 covers 14 residues. The CDR3 sequence: CAISSRGNQETQYF. The CDR3 nucleotides are TGTGCCATCAGCTCCAGGGGGAATCAAGAGACCCAGTACTTC.

As DNA, the CDR3 is TGTGCCAGCAGCCAAGTAACAGCCTACGAGCAGTACTTC. Translation: CASSQVTAYEQYF. The V and J genes are TRBV3-1 and TRBJ2-7; no reliable D call. This CDR3 comprises 13 residues. In germline, CDR1 is LGHDT, CDR2 YNNKEL (reference sequence). The ends were cut back, 1 base at V and 2 bases at J, with 6 bases in the middle.

The sample holds one count of this clonotype. The chain couples TRBV12-3 or TRBV12-4 to TRBJ1-1; the D is unclear. Trimming took off 6 bases at V and 7 bases at J, with 15 bases between the two ends. The CDR3 covers 13 residues. For the CDR3, the DNA is TGTGCCAGCAGCCCTGGGTCGGGCCTTGAAGCTTTCTTT. Its protein product is CASSPGSGLEAFF.

This clonotype was observed a few times. The rearrangement uses TRBV7-6 and TRBJ2-7, with 7 bases lining up with TRBD2. This CDR3 is 13 amino acids long. Unmatched junction bases numbered 5, after V lost 6 bases and J lost 3 bases. In germline, CDR1 is SGHVS, CDR2 FNYEAQ. The CDR3 region is CASRRGGSYEQYF. As DNA, the CDR3 is TGTGCCAGCAGGCGGGGCGGGAGCTACGAGCAGTACTTC.